These 19 T cell receptor beta chains were all obtained from the same sample, sequenced in a study of T cell responses to AZD1222 COVID-19 vaccine (dated by TCRdb to 2020 to 2022). What this sample's time point label stands for: about 28 days (+/-7) after the second vaccine dose. Receptor libraries were prepared by the immunoSEQ multiplex PCR assay. TCRdb took over this immuneACCESS table, retaining in-frame rearrangements with V and J assigned. Such tables are incomplete; in checked studies, under half of the missing clones stem from an unresolved V gene, and the remainder is unexplained. The sample table shows more than 70,000 clones, and around 93% are seen once. Around 28% of the sample is taken by the ten largest. The specimen was peripheral blood, collected 28 days after the second AZD1222 dose. These receptors all stem from an adult who received the AZD1222 COVID-19 vaccine.

This chain links TRBV27 with TRBJ2-5, with D hard to call. This CDR3 has 13 amino acids. Trimming removed 6 bases from V and 5 bases from J, with 13 bases in between. CDR1 and CDR2 (germline): MNHEY, SMNVEV (reference sequence). Here the CDR3 DNA reads TGTGCCAGCAGCCGCGGCAATAGGGAGACCCAGTACTTC. Translated, it gives CASSRGNRETQYF.

The rearrangement uses TRBV6-5 and TRBJ1-4; TRBD1 aligns across 7 bases. This CDR3 spans 14 amino acids. After removal of 3 bases from V and 7 bases from J, the junction contained 5 bases not matched to a gene. Germline values: CDR1 MNHEY, CDR2 SVGAGI. CDR3 residues: CASSYGRGIEKLFF. The CDR3 DNA reads TGTGCCAGCAGTTATGGCAGGGGGATTGAAAAACTGTTTTTT.

This sequence joins TRBV7-6 and TRBJ1-1, with 9 nucleotides matching TRBD1. CDR3 size: 17 residues. CDR1 SGHVS and CDR2 FNYEAQ come from the germline V gene. V was clipped by 4 bases and J by 0 bases; unmatched bases: 9. CDR3 sequence reads: CASSSWTGVDMNTEAFF. The CDR3 bases are TGTGCCAGCAGCTCCTGGACAGGGGTCGACATGAACACTGAAGCTTTCTTT. Complete variable domain (other parts from reference TRBV7-6 and TRBJ1-1): GAGVSQSPRYKVTKRGQDVALRCDPISGHVSLYWYRQALGQGPEFLTYFNYEAQQDKSGLPNDRFSAERPEGSISTLTIQRTEQRDSAMYRCASSSWTGVDMNTEAFFGQGTRLTVV.

The rearrangement links TRBV19 to TRBJ2-3; 9 nucleotides align to TRBD2. This CDR3 contains 19 residues. The J segment lost 1 base and the V segment lost 3 bases, leaving 14 bases of the junction unmatched. CDR1 is LNHDA and CDR2 is SQIVND in the germline V gene (reference sequence). CDR3 in amino acids: CASSIGWGGRGTGTDTQYF. CDR3 nucleotides: TGTGCCAGTAGTATTGGTTGGGGCGGGAGGGGGACTGGCACAGATACGCAGTATTTT.

The chain joins TRBV11-2 to TRBJ1-2, with 8 positions matching TRBD1. CDR1 is SGHAT and CDR2 is FQNNGV in the germline V gene. The CDR3 contains 13 residues. Germline trimming cut 5 bases from V and 8 bases from J; bases unmatched to any gene: 7. CDR3 residues: CASSPDRGRGYTF. The CDR3 DNA follows: TGTGCCAGCAGCCCTGACAGGGGAAGAGGCTACACCTTC.

V and J are TRBV5-1 and TRBJ1-3; D remains unclear. Deletions cut 7 bases from V and 4 bases from J, with 15 bases between. From germline, CDR1 is SGHRS and CDR2 YFSETQ. CDR3 size: 14 residues. For the CDR3, the DNA is TGCGCCAGCCTCCTTACCTTTCTAGGAAACACCATATATTTT. It encodes CASLLTFLGNTIYF.

V is TRBV6-4 and J is TRBJ2-1; TRBD2 matches at 10 bases. J was trimmed by 4 bases and V by 0 bases; bases with no gene match: 0. Germline assignment: CDR1 MRHNA and CDR2 SNTAGT. This CDR3 has 15 amino acids. The CDR3 DNA is TGTGCCAGCAGTGACTCGACTAGCGGGTACAATGAGCAGTTCTTC. Translated, it gives CASSDSTSGYNEQFF.

This clone was counted once. V and J are TRBV19 and TRBJ1-3, with D unresolved. The CDR3 extends over 14 amino acids. Germline V gene lookup returns CDR1 LNHDA and CDR2 SQIVND (reference sequence). Trimming removed 7 bases from V and 0 bases from J, with 10 bases in between. The CDR3 sequence is CASTPQSSGNTIYF. The CDR3 DNA follows: TGTGCCAGTACCCCCCAGAGCTCTGGAAACACCATATATTTT.

V and J are TRBV5-8 and TRBJ2-1; D is possibly TRBD1 (5 bases). Germline values: CDR1 SGHTS, CDR2 YDEGEE. The CDR3 sequence is 15 residues long. V was cut by 3 bases and J by 7 bases, with 17 bases left in between. The CDR3 DNA sequence: TGTGCCAGCAGCTCCGACCCGATAGGGGCGAATGAGCAGTTCTTC. Protein product: CASSSDPIGANEQFF. Drawing the rest from reference TRBV5-8 and TRBJ2-1, the complete variable domain is EAGVTQSPTHLIKTRGQQATLRCSPISGHTSVYWYQQALGLGLQFLLWYDEGEERNRGNFPPRFSGRQFPNYSSELNVNALELEDSALYLCASSSDPIGANEQFFGPGTRLTVL.

The chain carries TRBV28 and TRBJ1-5, with 8 bases identical to TRBD1. In germline, CDR1 is MDHEN, CDR2 SYDVKM. With V trimmed by 6 bases and J by 4 bases, 8 bases remained unmatched. This CDR3 contains 15 residues. CDR3 loop: CASSPTGGRNQPQHF. The CDR3 coding sequence is TGTGCCAGCAGCCCCACAGGGGGAAGGAATCAGCCCCAGCATTTT.

The rearrangement joins TRBV9 to TRBJ2-3; 15 bases fit TRBD2. The CDR3 covers 18 residues. Per the germline V gene, CDR1 is SGDLS and CDR2 is YYNGEE. With V trimmed by 4 bases and J by 3 bases, 9 bases remained unmatched. The CDR3 nucleotides read TGTGCCAGCAGCCCCGGACTAGCGGGAGGGCCGGGGACAGATACGCAGTATTTT. This encodes CASSPGLAGGPGTDTQYF.

DNA of the CDR3: TGTGCCAGCAGCTTGGGTGGCGGGCAGAACACCGGGGAGCTGTTTTTT. This encodes CASSLGGGQNTGELFF. This chain joins TRBV5-4 and TRBJ2-2, with D maybe TRBD2 (5 bases). The CDR3 spans 16 residues. CDR1 is SGHNT, CDR2 YYREEE, per germline (reference sequence). The V gene lost 0 bases and the J gene lost 1 base, with 10 bases spanning the gap.

Concerning this clone itself: The germline gene is not matched at one end of the junction; a read error may be the cause. The V and J genes are TRBV11-2 and TRBJ2-7; TRBD2 agrees at 7 bases. CDR1 is SGHAT, CDR2 FQNNGV, per germline. The CDR3 is 14 amino acids. Written as DNA, the CDR3 is TGTGCCAGCAGCTTAGGTAATAGCGGGCCAGGATTGGACTTC. Amino acid sequence: CASSLGNSGPGLDF.

The chain has TRBV29-1 and TRBJ1-2; D not certain. Trimming removed 4 bases from V and 2 bases from J, with 8 bases in between. The CDR3 is 12 residues long. Looked up from germline, CDR1 is SQVTM and CDR2 is ANQGSEA. CDR3 loop: CSVVTANYGYTF. CDR3 DNA sequence: TGCAGCGTTGTGACCGCGAACTATGGCTACACCTTC.

V is TRBV2 and J is TRBJ2-2; TRBD1 might be the D (5 bases). With 5 bases removed from V and 0 bases from J, the gap between germline ends came to 10 bases. Germline values: CDR1 SNHLY, CDR2 FYNNEI. This CDR3 region has 15 residues. The CDR3 nucleotides are TGTGCCAGCAGTATAACAGGATCGAACACCGGGGAGCTGTTTTTT. As protein: CASSITGSNTGELFF.

J is TRBJ2-5 and V is TRBV4-1; a weak D match, TRBD1 (6 bases). This CDR3 is 15 amino acids long. Germline V gene lookup returns CDR1 MGHRA and CDR2 YSYEKL. The V end was cut by 4 bases, the J end by 1 base, with 13 bases between. CDR3 nucleotide sequence: TGCGCCAGCAGCCGGTCACCAGGGGTCCAAGAGACCCAGTACTTC. Translating it yields CASSRSPGVQETQYF.

The V and J genes are TRBV9 and TRBJ1-2; D remains ambiguous. The germline V and J ends were trimmed by 0 bases and 3 bases, with 6 bases remaining between them. The CDR3 runs 13 residues. The germline V gene has CDR1 SGDLS and CDR2 YYNGEE. The CDR3 spells CASSVAGDYGYTF. CDR3 sequence (DNA): TGTGCCAGCAGCGTAGCGGGAGACTATGGCTACACCTTC.

The gene calls are TRBV25-1 and TRBJ2-7, with TRBD2 matching over 14 bases. CDR1 is MGHDK and CDR2 is SYGVNS in the germline V gene. Trimming removed 9 bases from V and 2 bases from J; junction bases left unmatched: 12. The CDR3 length is 17 residues. The CDR3 protein is CARLPGLAGVGPYEQYF. CDR3 nucleotide sequence: TGTGCCAGACTACCGGGACTAGCGGGAGTAGGCCCCTACGAGCAGTACTTC.

The chain couples TRBV6-1 to TRBJ1-4, with D perhaps TRBD1 (6 bases). Germline V lookup: CDR1 MNHNS, CDR2 SASEGT. V was shortened by 0 bases and J by 8 bases, with 16 bases between the two germline ends. The CDR3 covers 16 residues. The chain's CDR3 is CASSEALVQGPEKLFF. Here the CDR3 DNA reads TGTGCCAGCAGTGAAGCGCTTGTACAGGGCCCAGAAAAACTGTTTTTT.